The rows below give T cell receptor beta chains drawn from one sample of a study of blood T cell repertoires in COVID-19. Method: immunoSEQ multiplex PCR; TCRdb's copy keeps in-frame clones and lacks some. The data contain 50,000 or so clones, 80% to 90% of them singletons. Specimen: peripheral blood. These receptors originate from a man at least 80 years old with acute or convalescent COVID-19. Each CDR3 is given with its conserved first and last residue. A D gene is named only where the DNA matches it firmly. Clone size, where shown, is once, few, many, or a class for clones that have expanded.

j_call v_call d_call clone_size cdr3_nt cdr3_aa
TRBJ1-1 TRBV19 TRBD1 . TGTGCCAGTACCGACAGGGGCCAGGACACTGAAGCTTTCTTT CASTDRGQDTEAFF
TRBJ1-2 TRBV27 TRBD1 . TGTGCCAGCGGAAGACAGGGGGGTAACTATGGCTACACCTTC CASGRQGGNYGYTF
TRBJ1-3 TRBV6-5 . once TGTGCCGTATCTCCCGGGTTGTTAGGAAACACCATATATTTT CAVSPGLLGNTIYF
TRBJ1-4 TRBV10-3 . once TGTGCCATCAGTCGACAGGCGCCCGAGGGTGAAAAACTGTTTTTT CAISRQAPEGEKLFF
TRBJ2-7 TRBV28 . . TGTGCCAGCACCCAACCGACAGGTAATCTCTCCTACGAGCAGTACTTC CASTQPTGNLSYEQYF
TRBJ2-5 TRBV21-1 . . TGTGCCAGCAGCAGGTGGGGAGTGCGGTCGGAGACCCAGTACTTC CASSRWGVRSETQYF
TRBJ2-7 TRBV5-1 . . TGCGCCAGCAGCTTGGACAGTCCCTCCTACGAGCAGTACTTC CASSLDSPSYEQYF
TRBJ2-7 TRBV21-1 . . TGTGCCAGCTCTCAGGGTAGGCGATACTCCTACGAGCAGTACTTC CASSQGRRYSYEQYF
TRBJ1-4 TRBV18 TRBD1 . TGTGCCAGCTCACCATACAGGGGACGTAATGAAAAACTGTTTTTT CASSPYRGRNEKLFF
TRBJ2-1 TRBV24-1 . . TGTGCCACCAGTGACCAGGGACACCGCAATGAGCAGTTCTTC CATSDQGHRNEQFF
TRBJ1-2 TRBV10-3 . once TGTGCCATCAGTGACCCCCGAGTTAACTATGGCTACACCTTC CAISDPRVNYGYTF
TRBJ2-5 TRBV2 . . TGTGCCAGCGGCTTAAGACAGCTCCAAGAGACCCAGTACTTC CASGLRQLQETQYF
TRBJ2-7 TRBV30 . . TGTGCCTGGAGTGTTTTAGGGGATGGCGAGCAGTACTTC CAWSVLGDGEQYF
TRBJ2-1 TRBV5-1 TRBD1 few TGCGCCAGCAGCGCGACAGGGTCGACCTACAATGAGCAGTTCTTC CASSATGSTYNEQFF
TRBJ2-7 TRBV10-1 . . TGCGCCAGCAGTGAGTCGGTGGAGGGGCGAGCCTACGAGCAGTACTTC CASSESVEGRAYEQYF
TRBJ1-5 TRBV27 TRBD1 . TGTGCCAGCAGTTTTAGACAGGGAGGCAATCAGCCCCAGCATTTT CASSFRQGGNQPQHF
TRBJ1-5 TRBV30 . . TGTGCCTGGAGTTCACAGGGTGGCAATCAGCCCCAGCATTTT CAWSSQGGNQPQHF
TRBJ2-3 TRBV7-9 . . TGTGCCAGCAGCTTAGCTATTACGTGGGCTAGCACAGATACGCAGTATTTT CASSLAITWASTDTQYF
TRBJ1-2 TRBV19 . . TGTGCCAGTAGTGCCTTGCCGTCGGGCTATGGCTACACCTTC CASSALPSGYGYTF
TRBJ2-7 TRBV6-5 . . TGTGCCAGCAGTTCTCCGGGGTCCCACGAGCAGTACTTC CASSSPGSHEQYF
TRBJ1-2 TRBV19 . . TGTGCCAGTAGTATCCAACAGGGCGGTGGCTACACCTTC CASSIQQGGGYTF
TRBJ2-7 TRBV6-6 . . TGTGCCAGCAGTCCTCAGGGGTATGAGCAGTACTTC CASSPQGYEQYF
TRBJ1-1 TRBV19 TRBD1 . TGTGCCAGTAGCCATCCCGGACAGGCCAACACTGAAGCTTTCTTT CASSHPGQANTEAFF
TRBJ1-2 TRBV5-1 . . TGCGCCAGCAGCTTGGATAGCGGCTGGGATGGCTACACCTTC CASSLDSGWDGYTF
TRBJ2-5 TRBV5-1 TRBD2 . TGCGCCAGCAGCTCTGAAGCGGGGGCTGGGGAGACCCAGTACTTC CASSSEAGAGETQYF
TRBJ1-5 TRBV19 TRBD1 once TGTGCCAGTAATTCTGGAGTAGACAGGGGGCCCGATCCGCCCCAGCATTTT CASNSGVDRGPDPPQHF
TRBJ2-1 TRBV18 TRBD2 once TGTGCCAGCTCACCGGGCAGACACCTGCTAGCGGGGGTTGTCTCCTACAATGAGCAGTTCTTC CASSPGRHLLAGVVSYNEQFF
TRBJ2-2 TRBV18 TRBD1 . TGTGCCAGCTCACCGACGGGTACAGGGGGAATCACCGGGGAGCTGTTTTTT CASSPTGTGGITGELFF
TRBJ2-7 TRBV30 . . TGTGCCTGGAGCTTGGGGGGCTACGAGCAGTACTTC CAWSLGGYEQYF
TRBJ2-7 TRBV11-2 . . TGTGCCAGCAGCTGGGCAGGGCAGAGCTACGAGCAGTACTTC CASSWAGQSYEQYF
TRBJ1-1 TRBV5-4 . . TGTGCCAGCAGCGCCGGGGGAGGGCGGAACACTGAAGCTTTCTTT CASSAGGGRNTEAFF